This TCR beta chain is drawn from a study of control samples from healthy donors and cancer patients. Produced via immunoSEQ multiplex PCR; TCRdb's table is partial and in-frame only. The repertoire holds about 130,000 clones, 92% seen once, with 2.1% in the top ten. The receptor comes from a woman aged 45-59 years in good health. The specimen was blood.

CDR3 DNA: TGTGCCAGCAGCCAAGATCAGTTCATGGACGGCAGCTCCTATAATTCACCCCTCCACTTT. Translated, it gives CASSQDQFMDGSSYNSPLHF. The genes are TRBV3-1 (or the pseudogene TRBV3-2) and TRBJ1-6; no firm D call. V dropped 0 bases and J dropped 0 bases, with 18 bases sitting between them. The CDR3 is 20 amino acids. Germline V CDR1 and CDR2: LGHDT, YNNKEL (reference sequence).